The sequence of this TCR beta chain was determined in a study of beta chain features in type 1 diabetes. Findings of the study overall: There were fewer insertions and more deletions at the VDJ junctions of type 1 diabetes patients.

This clone showed up just a few times. Its antigen is unknown. Isolation of CD4+ naive, central memory, regulatory and stem cell-like memory cells was achieved by sorting via CD45RO/CCR7/CD25/CD127/CD95/CD27. The ends were cut back, 6 bases at V and 10 bases at J, with 13 bases in the middle. The CDR3 has 13 amino acids. Germline V gives CDR1 SNHLY, CDR2 FYNNEI. The whole isolated RNA underwent reverse transcription, so sequencing captured expressed TCRB transcripts. The protocol was immunoSEQ multiplex PCR, while the TCRdb copy is restricted to in-frame clones and leaves out a portion. Here the sample spans more than 150,000 clones, approximately 9.9% being singletons.

The sequence came from a woman in her late teens or twenties in good health. This chain uses TRBV2 with TRBJ1-6, with D possibly TRBD1 on 6 matching bases. Sample: central memory CD4+ T cells from blood. The chain's CDR3 is CASRVDRISPLHF. DNA for the CDR3: TGTGCCAGCAGGGTGGACAGAATATCACCCCTCCACTTT.